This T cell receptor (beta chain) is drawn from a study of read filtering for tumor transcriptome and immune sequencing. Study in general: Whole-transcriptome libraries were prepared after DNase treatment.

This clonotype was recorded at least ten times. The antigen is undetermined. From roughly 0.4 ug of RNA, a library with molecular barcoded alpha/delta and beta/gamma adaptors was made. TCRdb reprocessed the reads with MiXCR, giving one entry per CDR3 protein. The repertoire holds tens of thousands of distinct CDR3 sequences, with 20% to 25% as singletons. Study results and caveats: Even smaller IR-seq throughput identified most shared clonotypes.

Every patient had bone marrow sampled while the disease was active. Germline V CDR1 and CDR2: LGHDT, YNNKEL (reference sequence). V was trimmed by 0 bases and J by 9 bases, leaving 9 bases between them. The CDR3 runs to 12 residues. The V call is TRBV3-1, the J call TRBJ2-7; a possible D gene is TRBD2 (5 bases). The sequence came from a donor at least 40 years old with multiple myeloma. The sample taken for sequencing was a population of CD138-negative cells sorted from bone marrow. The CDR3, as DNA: TGTGCCAGCAGCCAAGATCAACGGGGGCAGTACTTC. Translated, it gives CASSQDQRGQYF.